These 13 T cell receptor beta chains share one sample of origin, sequenced in a study of T cell repertoires in cytomegalovirus infection. Via MiXCR, TCRdb re-called the reads, giving one row per CDR3 protein. This repertoire shows 550,000 to 850,000 distinct CDR3 sequences, approximately 33% found once; its top ten account for 15% to 20%. Their antigens are not known. The material was cultured PBMCs, obtained from culture after CMV antigen stimulation. The receptor set was obtained from a human donor in good health (CMV status not recorded). Some clones in this sample may be carry-over from other donors' samples.

This clonotype was observed many times. The chain employs TRBV28 and TRBJ1-5; D not certain. CDR3 length: 13 residues. Looked up from germline, CDR1 is MDHEN and CDR2 is SYDVKM. The V end was cut by 2 bases, the J end by 6 bases, with 8 bases between. The CDR3 reads CASSLRGFQPQHF. As DNA, the CDR3 is TGTGCCAGCAGTTTAAGAGGGTTTCAGCCCCAGCATTTT.

The rearrangement uses TRBV10-3 and TRBJ2-1; D remains unclear. CDR1 is ENHRY and CDR2 is SYGVKD in the germline V gene. Trimming cost V 6 bases and J 2 bases, with 11 bases left between them. The CDR3 totals 14 residues. Here the CDR3 reads CAIRELRAYNEQFF. CDR3 sequence (DNA): TGTGCCATCAGAGAACTTAGGGCCTACAATGAGCAGTTCTTC.

The gene calls are TRBV19 and TRBJ1-4, with 7 bases that match TRBD1. CDR3 length: 13 residues. V gave up 8 bases and J gave up 7 bases; unmatched junction bases: 7. CDR1 and CDR2 (germline): LNHDA, SQIVND (reference sequence). In DNA, the CDR3 is TGTGCCAGTTATAGGGGGCATGGTGAAAAACTGTTTTTT. This gives the protein CASYRGHGEKLFF.

The V call is TRBV7-6, the J call TRBJ2-5, with unresolved D. V was clipped by 5 bases and J by 1 base, with 11 bases between them. Germline CDR1 reads SGHVS; CDR2 reads FNYEAQ. The CDR3 runs 14 residues. The CDR3 sequence is CASSRTSLQETQYF. CDR3 DNA sequence: TGTGCCAGCAGCCGGACGAGTCTCCAAGAGACCCAGTACTTC. Full variable domain (remainder filled in from reference TRBV7-6 and TRBJ2-5): GAGVSQSPRYKVTKRGQDVALRCDPISGHVSLYWYRQALGQGPEFLTYFNYEAQQDKSGLPNDRFSAERPEGSISTLTIQRTEQRDSAMYRCASSRTSLQETQYFGPGTRLLVL.

This chain uses TRBV11-2 with TRBJ2-7; TRBD1 agrees at 7 bases. The CDR3 is 16 residues long. CDR1 is SGHAT and CDR2 is FQNNGV in the germline V gene. After removal of 6 bases from V and 3 bases from J, the junction contained 14 bases not matched to a gene. The chain's CDR3 is CASRHISTGTDYEQYF. DNA for the CDR3: TGTGCCAGCAGGCATATCTCCACCGGGACAGACTACGAGCAGTACTTC.

This clonotype appeared a few times. The genes are TRBV24-1 and TRBJ2-3; D remains ambiguous. The CDR3 is made up of 14 amino acids. Germline V gene sequence: CDR1 KGHDR, CDR2 SFDVKD. With 5 bases removed from V and 0 bases from J, the gap between germline ends came to 8 bases. The CDR3 DNA reads TGTGCCACCAGTGGAAGCCTAAGCACAGATACGCAGTATTTT. Protein sequence: CATSGSLSTDTQYF.

V and J are TRBV7-9 and TRBJ2-3; 12 bases line up with TRBD2. Per the germline V gene, CDR1 is SEHNR and CDR2 is FQNEAQ (reference sequence). The CDR3 has 17 amino acids. Losses at the gene ends were 7 bases for V and 9 bases for J; bases not matched to a gene: 17. CDR3 DNA: TGTGCCAGCAATCCCCCCGGGACTAGCGGGCCCAGAGCCACGCAGTATTTT. Its protein is CASNPPGTSGPRATQYF.

The CDR3: CASSLEVGDNEQFF. CDR3 nucleotide sequence: TGTGCCAGCAGCTTAGAAGTGGGGGACAATGAGCAGTTCTTC. V is TRBV7-7 and J is TRBJ2-1; tentatively, D is TRBD1 or TRBD2 (5 bases each). The CDR3 loop spans 14 amino acids. CDR1 and CDR2 from the germline V gene are SSHAT and FNYEAQ (reference sequence). The germline V and J ends were trimmed by 1 base and 5 bases, with 9 bases remaining between them.

This chain links TRBV6-2 or TRBV6-3 with TRBJ2-1; tentatively, D is TRBD1 (6 bases). Deletions cut 10 bases from V and 1 base from J, with 20 bases between. CDR1 MNHEY and CDR2 SVGEGT come from the germline V gene. The CDR3 has 16 residues. CDR3 DNA sequence: TGTGCCACGCACGACCGAAGGGGGTATTCCTACAATGAGCAGTTCTTC. As protein: CATHDRRGYSYNEQFF.

V is TRBV24-1 and J is TRBJ2-3; D remains ambiguous. The CDR3 sequence is 16 residues long. Germline values: CDR1 KGHDR, CDR2 SFDVKD. Trimming left V 3 bases short and J 2 bases short, with 14 bases between. The CDR3 reads CATSDPGQALTDTQYF. CDR3 nucleotide sequence: TGTGCCACCAGTGATCCTGGGCAGGCCCTCACAGATACGCAGTATTTT.

This clonotype was recorded a few times. The rearrangement links TRBV5-1 to TRBJ2-1; D is unclear. Germline V gene data show CDR1 as SGHRS and CDR2 as YFSETQ. V gave up 2 bases and J gave up 2 bases, with 14 bases separating them. CDR3 length equals 16 residues. Written as DNA, the CDR3 is TGCGCCAGCAGCTTTAACAAGCTCACCCCCTACAATGAGCAGTTCTTC. Amino acids: CASSFNKLTPYNEQFF.

To note about this clonotype: A junction end diverges from the germline sequence, so it may reflect a read error. V gene TRBV4-1 combines with J gene TRBJ1-1; D remains unclear. Germline assignment: CDR1 MGHRA and CDR2 YSYEKL. The CDR3 consists of 15 residues. The CDR3 sequence is CASSQEVGWGTEAFF. The CDR3 DNA is TGTGCCAGCAGCCAAGAGGTCGGGTGGGGCACTGAAGCTTTCTTT.

In this sample, this clonotype turned up many times. V and J are TRBV7-2 and TRBJ2-1; D assignment may be TRBD1 or TRBD2 (6 bases each). The CDR3 is 17 amino acids. Trimming shortened V by 5 bases and J by 0 bases, and 17 bases separated the two germline ends. Germline V CDR1 and CDR2: SGHTA, FQGNSA. CDR3 sequence: CASSRLGGSSSYNEQFF. DNA of the CDR3: TGTGCCAGCAGCCGACTAGGGGGATCGAGCTCCTACAATGAGCAGTTCTTC. The whole variable domain, filled in from reference TRBV7-2 and TRBJ2-1, reads GAGVSQSPSNKVTEKGKDVELRCDPISGHTALYWYRQSLGQGLEFLIYFQGNSAPDKSGLPSDRFSAERTGGSVSTLTIQRTQQEDSAVYLCASSRLGGSSSYNEQFFGPGTRLTVL.